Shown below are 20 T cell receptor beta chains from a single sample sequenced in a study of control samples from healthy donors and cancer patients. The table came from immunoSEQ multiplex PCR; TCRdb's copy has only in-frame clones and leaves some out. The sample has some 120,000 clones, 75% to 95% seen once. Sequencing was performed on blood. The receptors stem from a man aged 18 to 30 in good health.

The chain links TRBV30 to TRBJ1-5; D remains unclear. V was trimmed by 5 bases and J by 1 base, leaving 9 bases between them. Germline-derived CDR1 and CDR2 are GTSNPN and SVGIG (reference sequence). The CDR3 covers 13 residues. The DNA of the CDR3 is TGTGCCTGGGGGGTGGACAGCAATCAGCCCCAGCATTTT. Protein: CAWGVDSNQPQHF.

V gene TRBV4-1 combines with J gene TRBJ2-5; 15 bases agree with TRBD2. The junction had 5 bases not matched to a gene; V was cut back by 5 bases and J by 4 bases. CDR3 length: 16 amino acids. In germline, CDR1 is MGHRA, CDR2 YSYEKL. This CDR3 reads CASSWTSGRAVETQYF. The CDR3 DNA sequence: TGCGCCAGCAGCTGGACTAGCGGGAGGGCGGTAGAGACCCAGTACTTC.

For the CDR3, the DNA is TGTGCCAGCAGCCCTCAACCCTTGGGAGGTGAGACAGCCGGGGAGCTGTTTTTT. Translation gives CASSPQPLGGETAGELFF. J is TRBJ2-2 and V is TRBV7-3, with a possible D match to TRBD2 (6 bases). The V gene's germline CDR1 is SGHTA and CDR2 FQGTGA. The length of the CDR3 is 18 residues. V shed 5 bases and J shed 6 bases, with 25 bases lying between them.

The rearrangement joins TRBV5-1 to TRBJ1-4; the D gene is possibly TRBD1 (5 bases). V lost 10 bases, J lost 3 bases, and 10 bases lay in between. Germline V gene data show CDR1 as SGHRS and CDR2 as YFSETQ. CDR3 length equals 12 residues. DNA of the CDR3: TGCGCCTCAGCAGGGTCTAATGAAAAACTGTTTTTT. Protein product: CASAGSNEKLFF.

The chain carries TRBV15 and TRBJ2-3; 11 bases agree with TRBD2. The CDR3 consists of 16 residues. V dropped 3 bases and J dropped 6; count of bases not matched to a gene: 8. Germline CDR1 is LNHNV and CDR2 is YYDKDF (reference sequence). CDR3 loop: CATSRLEASGRDTQYF. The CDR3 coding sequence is TGTGCCACCAGCAGGCTCGAGGCTAGCGGGAGGGATACGCAGTATTTT. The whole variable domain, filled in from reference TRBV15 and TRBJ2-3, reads DAMVIQNPRYQVTQFGKPVTLSCSQTLNHNVMYWYQQKSSQAPKLLFHYYDKDFNNEADTPDNFQSRRPNTSFCFLDIRSPGLGDTAMYLCATSRLEASGRDTQYFGPGTRLTVL.

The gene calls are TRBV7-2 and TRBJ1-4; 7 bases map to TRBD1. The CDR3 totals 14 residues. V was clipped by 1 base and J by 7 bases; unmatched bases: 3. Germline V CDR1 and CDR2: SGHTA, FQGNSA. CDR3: CASSLEGAGEKLFF. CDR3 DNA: TGTGCCAGCAGCTTAGAGGGGGCGGGTGAAAAACTGTTTTTT.

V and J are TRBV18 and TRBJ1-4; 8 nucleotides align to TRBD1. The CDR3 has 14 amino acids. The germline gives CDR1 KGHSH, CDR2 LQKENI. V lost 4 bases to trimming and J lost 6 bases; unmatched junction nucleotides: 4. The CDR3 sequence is CASSRPGGDEKLFF. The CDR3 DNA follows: TGTGCCAGCTCACGACCAGGGGGCGATGAAAAACTGTTTTTT.

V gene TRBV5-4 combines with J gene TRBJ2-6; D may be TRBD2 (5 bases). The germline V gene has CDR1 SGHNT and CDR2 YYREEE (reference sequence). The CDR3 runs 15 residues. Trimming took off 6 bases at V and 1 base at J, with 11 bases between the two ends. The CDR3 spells CASTPTGSGANVLTF. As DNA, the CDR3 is TGTGCCAGCACCCCAACGGGGTCTGGGGCCAACGTCCTGACTTTC. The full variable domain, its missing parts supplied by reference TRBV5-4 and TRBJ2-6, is ETGVTQSPTHLIKTRGQQVTLRCSSQSGHNTVSWYQQALGQGPQFIFQYYREEENGRGNFPPRFSGLQFPNYSSELNVNALELDDSALYLCASTPTGSGANVLTFGAGSRLTVL.

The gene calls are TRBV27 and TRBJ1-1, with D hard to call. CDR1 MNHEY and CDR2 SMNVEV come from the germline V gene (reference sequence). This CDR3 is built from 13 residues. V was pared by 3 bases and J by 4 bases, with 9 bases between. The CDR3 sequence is CASSLFPSTEAFF. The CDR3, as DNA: TGTGCCAGCAGTTTGTTCCCCAGCACTGAAGCTTTCTTT.

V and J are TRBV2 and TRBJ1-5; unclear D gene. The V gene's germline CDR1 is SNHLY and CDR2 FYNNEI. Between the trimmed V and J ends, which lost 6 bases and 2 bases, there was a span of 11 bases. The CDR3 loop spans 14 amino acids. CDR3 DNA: TGTGCCAGCAGCGAAACGGGTGGCAATCAGCCCCAGCATTTT. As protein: CASSETGGNQPQHF.

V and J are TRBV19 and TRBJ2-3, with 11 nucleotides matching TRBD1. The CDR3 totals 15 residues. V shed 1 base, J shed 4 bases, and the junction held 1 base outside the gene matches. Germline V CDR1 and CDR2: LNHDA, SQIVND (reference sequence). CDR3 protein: CASSIGTGGADTQYF. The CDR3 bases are TGTGCCAGTAGTATAGGGACAGGGGGCGCAGATACGCAGTATTTT.

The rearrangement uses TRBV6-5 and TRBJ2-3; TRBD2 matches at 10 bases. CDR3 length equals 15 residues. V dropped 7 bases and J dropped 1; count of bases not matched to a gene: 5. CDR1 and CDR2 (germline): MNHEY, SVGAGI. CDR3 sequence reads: CASKRGGLGTDTQYF. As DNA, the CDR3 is TGTGCCAGCAAGCGGGGGGGCCTAGGCACAGATACGCAGTATTTT.

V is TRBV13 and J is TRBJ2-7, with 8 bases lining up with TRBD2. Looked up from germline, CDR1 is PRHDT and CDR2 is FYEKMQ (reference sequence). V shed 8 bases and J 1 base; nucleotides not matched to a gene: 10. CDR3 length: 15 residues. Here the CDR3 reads CASSLGQRGSYEQYF. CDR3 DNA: TGTGCCAGCTCTCTAGGCCAGCGGGGGTCCTACGAGCAGTACTTC.

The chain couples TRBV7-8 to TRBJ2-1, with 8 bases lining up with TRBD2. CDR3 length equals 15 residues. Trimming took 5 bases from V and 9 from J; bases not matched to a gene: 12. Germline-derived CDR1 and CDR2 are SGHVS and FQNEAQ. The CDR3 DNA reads TGTGCCAGCAGCCCACCGGGACTAGGGGACTCTGAGCAGTTCTTC. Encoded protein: CASSPPGLGDSEQFF. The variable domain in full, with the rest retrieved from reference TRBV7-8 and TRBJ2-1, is GAGVSQSPRYKVAKRGQDVALRCDPISGHVSLFWYQQALGQGPEFLTYFQNEAQLDKSGLPSDRFFAERPEGSVSTLKIQRTQQEDSAVYLCASSPPGLGDSEQFFGPGTRLTVL.

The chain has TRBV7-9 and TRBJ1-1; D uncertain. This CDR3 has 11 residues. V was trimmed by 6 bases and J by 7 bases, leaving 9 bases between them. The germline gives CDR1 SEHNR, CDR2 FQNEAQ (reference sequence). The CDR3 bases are TGTGCCAGCAGAAACCAAGATGAAGCTTTCTTT. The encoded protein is CASRNQDEAFF.

The CDR3 protein is CSGSLGTEAFF. The CDR3 coding sequence is TGCAGCGGTTCTCTAGGCACTGAAGCTTTCTTT. V and J are TRBV29-1 and TRBJ1-1; no clear D gene. Germline assignment: CDR1 SQVTM and CDR2 ANQGSEA. Trimming took 7 bases from V and 4 from J, leaving 10 bases between them. The length of the CDR3 is 11 residues.

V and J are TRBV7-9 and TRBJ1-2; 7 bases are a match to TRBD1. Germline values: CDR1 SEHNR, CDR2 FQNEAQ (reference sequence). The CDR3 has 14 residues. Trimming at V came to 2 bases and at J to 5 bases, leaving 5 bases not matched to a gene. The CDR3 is CASSLQGGTYGYTF. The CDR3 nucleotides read TGTGCCAGCAGCTTACAGGGGGGGACTTATGGCTACACCTTC.

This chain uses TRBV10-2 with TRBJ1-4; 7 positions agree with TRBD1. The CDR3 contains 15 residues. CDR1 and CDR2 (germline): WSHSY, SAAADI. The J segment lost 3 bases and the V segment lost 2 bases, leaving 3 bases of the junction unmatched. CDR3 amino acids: CASSEPGQPNEKLFF. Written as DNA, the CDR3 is TGCGCCAGCAGTGAGCCGGGACAGCCTAATGAAAAACTGTTTTTT.

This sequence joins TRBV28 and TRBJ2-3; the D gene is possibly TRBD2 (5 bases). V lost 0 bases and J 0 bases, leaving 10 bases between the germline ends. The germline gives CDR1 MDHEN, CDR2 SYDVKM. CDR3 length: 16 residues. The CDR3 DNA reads TGTGCCAGCAGTTTATGGGACTTGGGGAGCACAGATACGCAGTATTTT. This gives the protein CASSLWDLGSTDTQYF.

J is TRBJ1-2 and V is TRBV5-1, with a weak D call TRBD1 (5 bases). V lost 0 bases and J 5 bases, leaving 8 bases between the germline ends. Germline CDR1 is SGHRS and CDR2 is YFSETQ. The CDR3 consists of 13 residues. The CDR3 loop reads CASSLVGDYGYTF. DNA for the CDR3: TGCGCCAGCAGCTTGGTAGGGGATTATGGCTACACCTTC.